This entry features one TCR beta chain sequence. The antigen remains undetermined. The time point was: baseline, week 1 (first vaccination visit). Treatment defined: pre-vaccination baseline after standard-of-care therapy. Sequenced by immunoSEQ multiplex PCR; TCRdb stores in-frame clones only, minus some. This sample has approximately 70,000 clones, with 75% to 85% found just once. The sample is drawn from a study of a mutant IDH1 vaccine in newly diagnosed glioma. The wider study: Those enrolled had earlier been treated with radiotherapy, temozolomide, or both, mostly both.

Unmatched junction bases numbered 10, after V lost 6 bases and J lost 0 bases. The V gene's germline CDR1 is ENHRY and CDR2 SYGVKD. The CDR3 contains 17 residues. Whole-study findings and limits: Any relationship between pseudoprogression and changes in top peripheral T cell clonotypes seemed absent.

This sequence originates from a man aged 50-60 years with glioma. The V gene is TRBV10-3, the J gene TRBJ2-1, with 8 bases that match TRBD2. The sample consisted of PBMCs, taken from a glioma patient treated with radiotherapy, temozolomide or both. The CDR3 coding sequence is TGTGCCATCAGCGATTCGCTAGCGGGTAGCTCCTACAATGAGCAGTTCTTC. This gives the protein CAISDSLAGSSYNEQFF.